The present T cell receptor (beta chain) was sequenced within a study of glioma-infiltrating T cells. This clonotype showed up many times. Its antigen is as yet unknown. TCR alpha and beta CDR3 regions were amplified from RNA using iRepertoire nested multiplex PCR. One entry per CDR3 protein, called by TCRdb with MiXCR from the multiplex PCR reads. This sample has around 100,000 distinct CDR3 sequences, with around 28% found just once. Study-wide results and limits: Very few CDR3 sequences were shared between tissue and blood.

CDR1 is MNHEY and CDR2 is SMNVEV in the germline V gene (reference sequence). The V gene end was trimmed by 6 bases and the J gene end by 0 bases; junction bases not matched to a gene: 8. The CDR3 is 18 residues long. The clonotype comes from a human donor with low-grade glioma or glioblastoma, undergoing nonglioma brain surgery, or in good health (not recorded which). Input material: glioma tissue, nonneoplastic brain tissue, or PBMCs (not recorded which). The chain couples TRBV27 to TRBJ2-3; 14 bases align to TRBD2. CDR3 amino acids: CASRRTSGGSTSTDTQYF. The CDR3 DNA sequence: TGTGCCAGCAGGCGGACTAGCGGGGGGTCGACCAGCACAGATACGCAGTATTTT.